This T cell receptor (beta chain) was captured in a study of patients and donors after allogeneic stem cell transplantation. TCRdb itself ran the RT-PCR reads through MiXCR, one entry per CDR3 protein. The sample has about 57,000 distinct CDR3 sequences, about 14% seen once. Germline assignment: CDR1 SGHKS and CDR2 YYEKEE (reference sequence). V was pared by 4 bases and J by 1 base, with 12 bases between. The CDR3 is made up of 15 amino acids. This clonotype was counted at least ten times. This clonotype originated in a human donor who was either an allogeneic HSCT recipient or a stem cell or donor lymphocyte infusion donor (not recorded which). It is not recorded whose cells these are; they may come from a transplant donor. The sequenced sample consisted of blood, either unsorted or a sorted T cell fraction (not recorded which). J is TRBJ1-5 and V is TRBV5-5, with a possible D match to TRBD1 (6 bases). The CDR3 region is CASSPQGLSNQPQHF. The CDR3 DNA sequence: TGTGCCAGCAGCCCACAGGGCTTGAGCAATCAGCCCCAGCATTTT. The full variable domain, rest sourced from reference TRBV5-5 and TRBJ1-5, is DAGVTQSPTHLIKTRGQQVTLRCSPISGHKSVSWYQQVLGQGPQFIFQYYEKEERGRGNFPDRFSARQFPNYSSELNVNALLLGDSALYLCASSPQGLSNQPQHFGDGTRLSIL.